The clone carrying this TCR beta chain was picked up many times. The sample is drawn from a study of early T cells in non-severe SARS-CoV-2 infection. From germline, CDR1 is DFQATT and CDR2 SNEGSKA (reference sequence). With 1 base removed from V and 6 bases from J, the gap between germline ends came to 18 bases. There are 15 residues in the CDR3. Molecules of cDNA were individually given unique molecular identifiers that were attached to them. TCRdb passed the 5' RACE reads through MiXCR, listing each CDR3 protein once. The repertoire holds about 110,000 distinct CDR3 sequences, 9% to 13% seen once, with approximately 3.1% in the top ten.

Sequenced: whole blood. V and J are TRBV20-1 and TRBJ1-1; unclear D gene. This sequence was found in an adult who was a healthcare worker with PCR-confirmed SARS-CoV-2 infection or an uninfected control (not recorded which). The CDR3 DNA follows: TGCAGTGCTAGAGGCCAAGTAAAGGGAATCGCTGAAGCTTTCTTT. Protein sequence: CSARGQVKGIAEAFF.